The 32 T cell receptor beta chains below come from one sample, sequenced in a study of blood T cells in healthy people across ages. PCR was performed a second time for 7 to 11 cycles using a sample-barcoded 5' primer and a J-beta primer mix. TCRdb used MiXCR to reprocess the 5' RACE reads, holding one entry per CDR3 protein. Of hundreds of thousands of distinct CDR3 sequences detected, roughly 50% appear once; the ten largest clones hold roughly 13%. Sequenced material: blood. These receptors all come from a man aged 25 to 40 in good health.

J is TRBJ2-3 and V is TRBV7-9; D may correspond to TRBD1 or TRBD2 (5 bases each). Germline-derived CDR1 and CDR2 are SEHNR and FQNEAQ (reference sequence). V shed 5 bases and J shed 2 bases, with 11 bases lying between them. This CDR3 contains 14 residues. The chain's CDR3 is CASSRDRHTDTQYF. As DNA, the CDR3 is TGTGCCAGCAGCCGGGACCGGCACACAGATACGCAGTATTTT.

V gene TRBV7-2 combines with J gene TRBJ2-3; D not certain. V lost 2 bases and J 1 base, leaving 10 bases between the germline ends. CDR1 and CDR2 from the germline V gene are SGHTA and FQGNSA. This CDR3 region has 15 residues. The CDR3 region is CASSLYGQGTDTQYF. CDR3 DNA: TGTGCCAGCAGCTTATACGGCCAGGGCACAGATACGCAGTATTTT.

The chain combines TRBV12-3 or TRBV12-4 with TRBJ2-7; 9 positions match TRBD1. Germline trimming cut 4 bases from V and 2 bases from J; bases unmatched to any gene: 6. There are 15 residues in the CDR3. Written as DNA, the CDR3 is TGTGCCAGCAGTTACGCCGGGACAGGGCCCTACGAGCAGTACTTC. It codes for CASSYAGTGPYEQYF.

The V call is TRBV24-1, the J call TRBJ2-5; 7 positions agree with TRBD1. CDR3 length equals 15 residues. The germline gives CDR1 KGHDR, CDR2 SFDVKD. J gave up 0 bases and V 2 bases, and 2 bases lay outside the gene matches. CDR3 bases: TGTGCCACCAGTGATTCACAGGGGAACCAAGAGACCCAGTACTTC. This sequence encodes CATSDSQGNQETQYF.

This clonotype showed up just a few times. The rearrangement links TRBV2 to TRBJ1-2, with unresolved D. V gave up 6 bases and J gave up 8 bases, with 13 bases separating them. The CDR3 spans 12 residues. CDR1 and CDR2 (germline): SNHLY, FYNNEI. CDR3 bases: TGTGCCAGCAGGAAGTCGGATCAAGGCTACACCTTC. Its translation: CASRKSDQGYTF. Full variable domain (outside the CDR3, taken from reference TRBV2 and TRBJ1-2): EPEVTQTPSHQVTQMGQEVILRCVPISNHLYFYWYRQILGQKVEFLVSFYNNEISEKSEIFDDQFSVERPDGSNFTLKIRSTKLEDSAMYFCASRKSDQGYTFGSGTRLTVV.

J is TRBJ1-3 and V is TRBV9; 11 nucleotides match TRBD1. The CDR3 covers 13 residues. Germline values: CDR1 SGDLS, CDR2 YYNGEE. Germline trimming cut 4 bases from V and 8 bases from J; bases unmatched to any gene: 2. DNA of the CDR3: TGTGCCAGCAGCACGGGACAGGGGGACACCATATATTTT. Protein product: CASSTGQGDTIYF.

CDR3 nucleotide sequence: TGTGCCACCAGTGATTTGAATTTCGGGACTAGCATCCGCGGGCAGTATTTT. It specifies CATSDLNFGTSIRGQYF. This sequence joins TRBV24-1 and TRBJ2-3; 9 bases are a match to TRBD2. Unmatched junction bases numbered 14, after V lost 0 bases and J lost 11 bases. The CDR3 spans 17 residues. Germline V CDR1 and CDR2: KGHDR, SFDVKD.

This clonotype was counted a few times. J is TRBJ2-3 and V is TRBV7-2; no clear D. CDR1 is SGHTA, CDR2 FQGNSA, per germline. Trimming removed 2 bases from V and 6 bases from J, with 6 bases in between. The CDR3 contains 12 residues. In DNA form, the CDR3 reads TGTGCCAGCAGCTTATATATGGATACGCAGTATTTT. Encoded protein: CASSLYMDTQYF.

The V gene is TRBV7-9, the J gene TRBJ2-1, with D possibly TRBD2 on 7 matching bases. This CDR3 region has 16 residues. The germline gives CDR1 SEHNR, CDR2 FQNEAQ (reference sequence). The V and J ends lost 8 bases and 3 bases respectively, with 20 bases between them. The CDR3 DNA reads TGTGCCAGCGAAAGTGGGGGGGCCCAGAACTACAATGAGCAGTTCTTC. This sequence encodes CASESGGAQNYNEQFF.

This clonotype was recorded a few times. Sequence at one end of the junction differs from germline and may be a read error. The rearrangement joins TRBV6-1 to TRBJ1-6; D is unclear. This CDR3 spans 14 amino acids. Germline loops: CDR1 MNHNS, CDR2 SASEGT. The CDR3 DNA is TGTGCCAGCGGTGAACTCGGCAAGACATCACCCCTCCACTTT. Translated: CASGELGKTSPLHF.

The chain recombines TRBV20-1 with TRBJ2-1, with TRBD1 as a possible D gene (5 bases). With the DNA end fitting TRBJ2-7 better, the J assignment may be wrong. CDR1 is DFQATT and CDR2 is SNEGSKA in the germline V gene (reference sequence). The CDR3 length is 15 residues. The CDR3 loop reads CSARSLGAVYNEQYF. The CDR3 bases are TGCAGTGCTAGATCCCTTGGGGCAGTCTACAATGAGCAGTACTTC.

The J gene is TRBJ1-2, the V gene TRBV5-1, with a weak D call TRBD1 (5 bases). Germline V gene data show CDR1 as SGHRS and CDR2 as YFSETQ. V was clipped by 3 bases and J by 7 bases, with 19 bases between them. CDR3 length equals 15 residues. The CDR3 region has the DNA TGCGCCAGCAGCTGGAGTGCCGGGACGGCGTCTGGCTACACCTTC. This gives the protein CASSWSAGTASGYTF.

Concerning this clonotype itself: A read error may account for a junction end that differs from germline. This chain uses TRBV25-1 with TRBJ2-5, with TRBD1 matching over 7 bases. The better agreement between TRBJ2-7 and the DNA end casts doubt on the J call. CDR1 and CDR2 from the germline V gene are MGHDK and SYGVNS. The CDR3 covers 14 residues. Written as DNA, the CDR3 is TGTGTCAGCAATGAGGGGACAGAGCTCTACGAGCAGTACTTC. It is translated as CVSNEGTELYEQYF.

There are many counts of this clonotype. This chain links TRBV28 with TRBJ2-7; the match to TRBD2 covers 7 bases. With 6 bases clipped from V and 0 bases from J, the junction kept 8 bases outside the gene matches. This CDR3 is built from 15 residues. Germline V gene sequence: CDR1 MDHEN, CDR2 SYDVKM. CDR3 loop: CASSLRGVSSYEQYF. The CDR3 DNA is TGTGCCAGCAGCCTTCGGGGGGTCAGCTCCTACGAGCAGTACTTC.

Comment on this clonotype: Relative to the germline gene, one junction end is altered; a read error may explain this. The CDR3: CTISGREQRTDTQYF. CDR3 in DNA: TGTACCATCAGTGGCAGGGAACAAAGAACAGATACGCAGTATTTT. The chain carries TRBV10-3 and TRBJ2-3; a weak D match, TRBD1 (5 bases). The germline V gene encodes CDR1 ENHRY and CDR2 SYGVKD. The CDR3 has 15 amino acids.

The chain carries TRBV6-5 and TRBJ1-5, with D unresolved. The V gene lost 6 bases and the J gene lost 7 bases, with 13 bases spanning the gap. The CDR3 consists of 13 residues. In germline, CDR1 is MNHEY, CDR2 SVGAGI. The CDR3, as DNA: TGTGCCAGCAGCGCAGCCTTGGGGCAGCCCCAGCATTTT. Translated, it gives CASSAALGQPQHF.

The CDR3 protein is CASERDRGVSYGYTF. The CDR3 DNA follows: TGCGCCAGCGAACGAGACAGGGGAGTTTCCTATGGCTACACCTTC. The V and J genes are TRBV4-3 and TRBJ1-2, with 8 bases aligning to TRBD1. The V and J ends lost 8 bases and 4 bases, in that order; junction bases with no gene match: 12. The germline V gene has CDR1 LGHNA and CDR2 YSLEER. CDR3 length: 15 residues.

In this sample, this clonotype turned up once. The germline gene is not matched at one end of the junction; a read error may be the cause. V and J are TRBV11-2 and TRBJ1-4; D possibly corresponds to TRBD1 (6 bases). The CDR3 runs to 15 residues. From germline, CDR1 is SGHAT and CDR2 FQNNGV. The CDR3 is CASSPPGQLREKLLF. The CDR3 DNA follows: TGTGCCAGCAGCCCCCCCGGACAGCTAAGAGAAAAACTGCTTTTT.

This clonotype has just one count. This chain joins TRBV7-2 and TRBJ1-4; D is perhaps TRBD1 (5 bases). The CDR3 is made up of 13 amino acids. V shed 8 bases and J shed 8 bases, with 15 bases lying between them. Germline lookup yields CDR1 SGHTA and CDR2 FQGNSA. CDR3 DNA sequence: TGTGCCAGCCTGGGGGGTCGGGGGGAAAAACTGTTTTTT. This sequence encodes CASLGGRGEKLFF.

The V and J genes are TRBV11-2 and TRBJ2-7; 9 nucleotides align to TRBD1. Germline loops: CDR1 SGHAT, CDR2 FQNNGV. The junction had 8 bases not matched to a gene; V was cut back by 6 bases and J by 5 bases. The CDR3 extends over 14 amino acids. CDR3: CASRSHRGLNEQYF. The CDR3 region has the DNA TGTGCCAGCAGATCGCACAGGGGGCTAAACGAGCAGTACTTC. Full variable domain (rest looked up from reference TRBV11-2 and TRBJ2-7): EAGVAQSPRYKIIEKRQSVAFWCNPISGHATLYWYQQILGQGPKLLIQFQNNGVVDDSQLPKDRFSAERLKGVDSTLKIQPAKLEDSAVYLCASRSHRGLNEQYFGPGTRLTVT.

The chain joins TRBV29-1 to TRBJ2-1, with D maybe TRBD2 (6 bases). The CDR3 is 15 amino acids. Germline V gene sequence: CDR1 SQVTM, CDR2 ANQGSEA. V was shortened by 2 bases and J by 3 bases, with 14 bases between the two germline ends. The CDR3, as DNA: TGCAGCGTTGAACAGGGACGGGAGTTCTACAATGAGCAGTTCTTC. It translates to CSVEQGREFYNEQFF.

There are a few counts of this clonotype. The chain employs TRBV4-1 and TRBJ2-3; 11 positions agree with TRBD2. From germline, CDR1 is MGHRA and CDR2 YSYEKL. After removal of 1 base from V and 4 bases from J, the junction contained 4 bases not matched to a gene. The CDR3 has 16 residues. The CDR3 region has the DNA TGCGCCAGCAGCCAAGTCCCGGGACTAGCGGCAGATACGCAGTATTTT. It is translated as CASSQVPGLAADTQYF.

The J gene is TRBJ2-3, the V gene TRBV6-1; TRBD2 might be the D (5 bases). V shed 6 bases and J shed 3 bases, with 10 bases lying between them. The CDR3 sequence is 13 residues long. Germline CDR1 is MNHNS and CDR2 is SASEGT. The CDR3 is CASSGLRTDTQYF. CDR3 nucleotides: TGTGCCAGCAGCGGACTGAGAACAGATACGCAGTATTTT.

This chain joins TRBV28 and TRBJ2-7, with a weak D call TRBD1 (6 bases). The germline V and J ends were trimmed by 6 bases and 3 bases, with 12 bases remaining between them. The length of the CDR3 is 13 residues. Germline-derived CDR1 and CDR2 are MDHEN and SYDVKM. Written as DNA, the CDR3 is TGTGCCAGCAGGACAGGATTATACTACGAGCAGTACTTC. Its protein product is CASRTGLYYEQYF. The variable domain in full, with the rest retrieved from reference TRBV28 and TRBJ2-7, is DVKVTQSSRYLVKRTGEKVFLECVQDMDHENMFWYRQDPGLGLRLIYFSYDVKMKEKGDIPEGYSVSREKKERFSLILESASTNQTSMYLCASRTGLYYEQYFGPGTRLTVT.

This clonotype has a single count. This chain connects TRBV18 to TRBJ1-5; D is undetermined. Germline loops: CDR1 KGHSH, CDR2 LQKENI. The CDR3 is 18 residues long. Trimming stripped 1 base from V and 0 bases from J, with 16 bases between. CDR3 amino acids: CASSPRDTRGFSNQPQHF. DNA for the CDR3: TGTGCCAGCTCACCACGCGACACCCGGGGATTTAGCAATCAGCCCCAGCATTTT.

The rearrangement links TRBV24-1 to TRBJ2-1, with 11 bases identical to TRBD2. This CDR3 contains 17 residues. After removal of 4 bases from V and 8 bases from J, the junction contained 12 bases not matched to a gene. Per germline, CDR1 KGHDR and CDR2 SFDVKD. The CDR3 nucleotides are TGTGCCACCAGTGACCCCATAGCGGGGGGGCCGGGTGATGAGCAGTTCTTC. Protein sequence: CATSDPIAGGPGDEQFF.

The J gene is TRBJ2-3, the V gene TRBV15; D not certain. Germline lookup yields CDR1 LNHNV and CDR2 YYDKDF (reference sequence). V was pared by 4 bases and J by 2 bases, with 13 bases between. This CDR3 region has 15 residues. This chain's CDR3 is CATSTGTQATDTQYF. In DNA form, the CDR3 reads TGTGCCACCAGCACAGGTACCCAGGCCACAGATACGCAGTATTTT.

The genes are TRBV6-5 and TRBJ2-3, with 8 bases fitting TRBD1. The CDR3 runs to 13 residues. CDR1 and CDR2 from the germline V gene are MNHEY and SVGAGI. V shed 11 bases and J 0 bases; nucleotides not matched to a gene: 4. The CDR3 here is CAANRGSTDTQYF. CDR3 coding DNA: TGTGCCGCCAACAGGGGGAGCACAGATACGCAGTATTTT.

This rearrangement joins TRBV11-2 to TRBJ2-1; the D gene is possibly TRBD2 (6 bases). The closer fit of TRBJ2-7 to the DNA end suggests the J call may be wrong. Germline-derived CDR1 and CDR2 are SGHAT and FQNNGV. This CDR3 has 15 amino acids. The CDR3 sequence is CASSFQGLSYNEQYF. The DNA of the CDR3 is TGTGCCAGCAGCTTCCAGGGACTCTCCTACAATGAGCAGTACTTC.

This clonotype was seen ten or more times. Compared with germline, one end of the junction differs, possibly owing to a read error. As DNA, the CDR3 is TGTGCCAGCAGTCCGGGACAGAACACTGAAGCTTTCTTT. Translated, it gives CASSPGQNTEAFF. The chain joins TRBV5-1 to TRBJ1-1; possibly TRBD1 for D (6 bases). The CDR3 consists of 13 residues. Germline CDR1 is SGHRS and CDR2 is YFSETQ.

This clonotype was counted a few times. The V gene is TRBV11-3, the J gene TRBJ2-5; weak D call: TRBD2 (6 bases). This CDR3 is 13 amino acids long. Trimming pared 6 bases from V and 2 bases from J, leaving 10 bases between. Per the germline V gene, CDR1 is SGHNT and CDR2 is YENEEA. CDR3 sequence reads: CASSYGTQETQYF. Written as DNA, the CDR3 is TGTGCCAGCAGTTACGGGACTCAAGAGACCCAGTACTTC.

The gene calls are TRBV30 and TRBJ1-6; D is ambiguous. Germline V CDR1 and CDR2: GTSNPN, SVGIG (reference sequence). V dropped 7 bases and J dropped 0 bases, with 13 bases sitting between them. This CDR3 comprises 15 residues. CDR3 loop: CASGRGSSYNSPLHF. CDR3 sequence (DNA): TGTGCCTCGGGCCGAGGGAGCTCCTATAATTCACCCCTCCACTTT.